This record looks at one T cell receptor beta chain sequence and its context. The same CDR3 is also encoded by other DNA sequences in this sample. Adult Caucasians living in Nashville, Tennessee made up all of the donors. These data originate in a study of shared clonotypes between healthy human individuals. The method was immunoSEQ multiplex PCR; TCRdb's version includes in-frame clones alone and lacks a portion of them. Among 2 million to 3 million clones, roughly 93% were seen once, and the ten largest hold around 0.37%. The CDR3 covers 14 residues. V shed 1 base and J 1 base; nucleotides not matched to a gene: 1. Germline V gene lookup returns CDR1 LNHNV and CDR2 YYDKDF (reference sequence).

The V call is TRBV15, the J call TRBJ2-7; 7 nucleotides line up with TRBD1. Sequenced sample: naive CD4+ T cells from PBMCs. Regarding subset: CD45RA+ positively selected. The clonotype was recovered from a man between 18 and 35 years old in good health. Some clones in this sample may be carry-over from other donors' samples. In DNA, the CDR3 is TGTGCCACCAGCAGAGGCAGGGGGTCCTACGAGCAGTACTTC. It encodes CATSRGRGSYEQYF. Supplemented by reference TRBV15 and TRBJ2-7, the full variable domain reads DAMVIQNPRYQVTQFGKPVTLSCSQTLNHNVMYWYQQKSSQAPKLLFHYYDKDFNNEADTPDNFQSRRPNTSFCFLDIRSPGLGDTAMYLCATSRGRGSYEQYFGPGTRLTVT.